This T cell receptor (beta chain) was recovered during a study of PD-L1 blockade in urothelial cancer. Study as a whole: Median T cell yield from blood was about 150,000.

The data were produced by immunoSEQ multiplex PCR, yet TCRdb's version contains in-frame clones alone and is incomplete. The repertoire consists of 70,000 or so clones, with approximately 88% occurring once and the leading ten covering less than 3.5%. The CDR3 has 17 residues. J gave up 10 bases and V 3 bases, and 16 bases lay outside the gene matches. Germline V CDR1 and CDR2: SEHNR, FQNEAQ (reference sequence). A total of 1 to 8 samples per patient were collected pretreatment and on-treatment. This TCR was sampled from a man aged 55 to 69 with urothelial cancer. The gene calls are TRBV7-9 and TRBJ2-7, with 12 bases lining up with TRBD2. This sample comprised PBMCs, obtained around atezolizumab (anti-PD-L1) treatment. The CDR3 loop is CASSFVSGLAGSHAQYF. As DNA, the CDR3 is TGTGCCAGCAGCTTTGTCTCCGGACTAGCGGGATCCCACGCCCAGTACTTC.